The 2 T cell receptor beta chains below all came from one sample that was sequenced in a study of CD8+ T cells in alopecia areata. The sequencing template was cDNA reverse transcribed from extracted RNA. Profiled with immunoSEQ multiplex PCR; TCRdb holds only in-frame clones, not every one. The sample has 130,000 to 150,000 clones; 80% to 90% are singletons. Noted treatment: oral pan-JAK inhibitor, 5-10 mg twice daily. The sequenced sample was CD8+ T cells sorted from blood, obtained at week 4, from a patient treated with tofacitinib. Receptor source: a human donor with alopecia areata.

The chain links TRBV19 to TRBJ1-1; no definite D call. Trimming left V 3 bases short and J 7 bases short, with 18 bases between. This CDR3 is built from 15 residues. Germline CDR1 is LNHDA and CDR2 is SQIVND (reference sequence). CDR3 region: CASSIWGRGPLEAFF. The CDR3 region has the DNA TGTGCCAGTAGTATCTGGGGAAGAGGGCCGCTTGAAGCTTTCTTT.

V usage is TRBV29-1 and J usage is TRBJ2-5; D may be TRBD2 (6 bases). The DNA end lines up better with TRBJ2-7; the J call may be wrong. The CDR3 length is 15 residues. The V gene's germline CDR1 is SQVTM and CDR2 ANQGSEA. CDR3 coding DNA: TGCAGCGTCTCGCCGGCGGGACCGGGGGACTACGAGCAGTACTTC. Translated, it gives CSVSPAGPGDYEQYF.